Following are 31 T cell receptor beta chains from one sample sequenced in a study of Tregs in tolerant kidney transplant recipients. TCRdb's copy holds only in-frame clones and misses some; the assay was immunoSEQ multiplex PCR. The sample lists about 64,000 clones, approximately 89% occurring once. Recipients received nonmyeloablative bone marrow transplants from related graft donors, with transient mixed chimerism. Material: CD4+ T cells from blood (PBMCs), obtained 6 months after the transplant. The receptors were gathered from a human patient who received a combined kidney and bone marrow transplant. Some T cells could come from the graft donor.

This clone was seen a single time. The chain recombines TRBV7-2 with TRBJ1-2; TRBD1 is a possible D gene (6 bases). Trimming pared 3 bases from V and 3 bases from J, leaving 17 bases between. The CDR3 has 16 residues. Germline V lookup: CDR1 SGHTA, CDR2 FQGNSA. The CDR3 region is CASSFQTGQRDYGYTF. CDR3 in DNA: TGTGCCAGCAGCTTTCAGACAGGCCAAAGGGACTATGGCTACACCTTC.

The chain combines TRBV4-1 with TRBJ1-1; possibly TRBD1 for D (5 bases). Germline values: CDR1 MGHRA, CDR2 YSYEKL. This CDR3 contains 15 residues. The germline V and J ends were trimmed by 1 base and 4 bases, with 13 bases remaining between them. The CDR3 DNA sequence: TGCGCCAGCAGCCAAGTCGGGGGTGCTACCACTGAAGCTTTCTTT. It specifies CASSQVGGATTEAFF.

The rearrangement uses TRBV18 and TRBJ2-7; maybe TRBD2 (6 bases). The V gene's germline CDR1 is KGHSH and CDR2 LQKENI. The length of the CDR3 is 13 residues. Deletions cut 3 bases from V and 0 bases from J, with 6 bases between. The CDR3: CASSPGGSYEQYF. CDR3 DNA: TGTGCCAGCTCACCCGGGGGCTCCTACGAGCAGTACTTC.

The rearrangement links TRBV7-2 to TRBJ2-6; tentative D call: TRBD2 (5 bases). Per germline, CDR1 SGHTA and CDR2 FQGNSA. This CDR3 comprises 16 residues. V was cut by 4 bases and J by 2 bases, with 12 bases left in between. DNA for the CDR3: TGTGCCAGCAGCTACTCCGGGAATGCTGGGGCCAACGTCCTGACTTTC. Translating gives CASSYSGNAGANVLTF.

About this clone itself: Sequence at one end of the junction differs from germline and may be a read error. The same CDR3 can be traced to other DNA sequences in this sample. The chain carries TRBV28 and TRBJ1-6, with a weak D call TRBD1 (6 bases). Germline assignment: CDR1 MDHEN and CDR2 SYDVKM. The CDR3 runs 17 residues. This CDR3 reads CASRPTGKGSYNSPLHF. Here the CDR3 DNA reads TGTGCCAGCAGGCCGACAGGCAAGGGCTCCTATAATTCCCCCCTCCACTTT.

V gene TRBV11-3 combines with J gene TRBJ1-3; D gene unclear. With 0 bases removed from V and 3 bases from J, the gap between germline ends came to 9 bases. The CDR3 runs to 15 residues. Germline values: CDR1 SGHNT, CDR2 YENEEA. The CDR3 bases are TGTGCCAGCAGCTTAGATCGCGTTTGTGGAAACACCATATATTTT. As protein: CASSLDRVCGNTIYF.

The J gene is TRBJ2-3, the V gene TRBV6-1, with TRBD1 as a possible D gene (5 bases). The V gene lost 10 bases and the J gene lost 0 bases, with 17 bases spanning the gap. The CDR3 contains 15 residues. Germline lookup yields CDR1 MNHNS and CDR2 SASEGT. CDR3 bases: TGTGCCACCCTTATGGACACTCCTAGCACAGATACGCAGTATTTT. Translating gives CATLMDTPSTDTQYF.

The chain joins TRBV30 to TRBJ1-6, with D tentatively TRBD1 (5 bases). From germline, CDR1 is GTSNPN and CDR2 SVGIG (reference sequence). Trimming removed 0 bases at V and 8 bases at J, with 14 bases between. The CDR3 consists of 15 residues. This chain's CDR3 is CAWSVGVGFDSPLHF. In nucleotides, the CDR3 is TGTGCCTGGAGTGTAGGGGTAGGGTTTGATTCACCCCTCCACTTT.

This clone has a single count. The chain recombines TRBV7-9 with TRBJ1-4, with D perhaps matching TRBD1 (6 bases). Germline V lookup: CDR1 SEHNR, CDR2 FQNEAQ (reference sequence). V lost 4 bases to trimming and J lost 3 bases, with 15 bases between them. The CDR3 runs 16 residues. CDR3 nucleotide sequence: TGTGCCAGCAGCTCCCCCAACAGGGTGTCTAATGAAAAACTGTTTTTT. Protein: CASSSPNRVSNEKLFF. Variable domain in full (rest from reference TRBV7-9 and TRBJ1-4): DTGVSQNPRHKITKRGQNVTFRCDPISEHNRLYWYRQTLGQGPEFLTYFQNEAQLEKSRLLSDRFSAERPKGSFSTLEIQRTEQGDSAMYLCASSSPNRVSNEKLFFGSGTQLSVL.

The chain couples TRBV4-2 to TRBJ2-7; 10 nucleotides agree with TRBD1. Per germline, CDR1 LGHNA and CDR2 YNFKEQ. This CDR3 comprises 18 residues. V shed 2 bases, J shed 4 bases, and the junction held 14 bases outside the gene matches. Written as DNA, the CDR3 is TGTGCCAGCAGCCAACAAACTCAGACAGGGGGCCTGTTATACGAGCAGTACTTC. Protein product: CASSQQTQTGGLLYEQYF.

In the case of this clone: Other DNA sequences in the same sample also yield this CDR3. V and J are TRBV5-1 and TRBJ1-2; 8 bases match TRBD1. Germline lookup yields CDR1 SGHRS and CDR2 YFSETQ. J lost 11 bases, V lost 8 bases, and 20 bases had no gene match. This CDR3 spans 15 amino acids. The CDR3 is CASSPEPQGAGFYTF. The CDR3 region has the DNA TGCGCCAGTAGCCCGGAACCGCAGGGGGCCGGATTTTACACCTTC.

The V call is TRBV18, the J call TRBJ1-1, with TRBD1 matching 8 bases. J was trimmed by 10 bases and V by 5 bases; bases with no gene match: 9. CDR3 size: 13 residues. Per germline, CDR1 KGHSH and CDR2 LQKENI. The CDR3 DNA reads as TGTGCCAGCTCATTCCGACAGGGGCTAGGAGCTTTCTTT. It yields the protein CASSFRQGLGAFF.

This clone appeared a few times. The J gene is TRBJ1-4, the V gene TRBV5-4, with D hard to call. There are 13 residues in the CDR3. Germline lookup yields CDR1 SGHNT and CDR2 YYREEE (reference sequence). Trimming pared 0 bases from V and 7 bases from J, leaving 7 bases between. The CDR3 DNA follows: TGTGCCAGCAGCTTGGTTAGCTCTGAAAAACTGTTTTTT. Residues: CASSLVSSEKLFF.

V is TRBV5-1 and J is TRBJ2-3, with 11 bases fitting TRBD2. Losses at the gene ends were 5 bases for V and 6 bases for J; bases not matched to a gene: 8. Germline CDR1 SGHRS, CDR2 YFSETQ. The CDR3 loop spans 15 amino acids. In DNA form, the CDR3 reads TGCGCCAGCAGTCCACAGTTAGCGGGGGGGGATACGCAGTATTTT. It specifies CASSPQLAGGDTQYF.

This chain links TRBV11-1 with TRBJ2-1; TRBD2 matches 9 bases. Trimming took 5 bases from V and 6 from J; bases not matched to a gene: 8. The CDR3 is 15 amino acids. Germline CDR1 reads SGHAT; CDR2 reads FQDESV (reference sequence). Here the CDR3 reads CASSTPVSGGNEQFF. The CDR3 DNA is TGTGCCAGCAGCACCCCTGTTAGCGGGGGCAATGAGCAGTTCTTC. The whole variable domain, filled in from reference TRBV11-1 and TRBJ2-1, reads EAEVAQSPRYKITEKSQAVAFWCDPISGHATLYWYRQILGQGPELLVQFQDESVVDDSQLPKDRFSAERLKGVDSTLKIQPAELGDSAMYLCASSTPVSGGNEQFFGPGTRLTVL.

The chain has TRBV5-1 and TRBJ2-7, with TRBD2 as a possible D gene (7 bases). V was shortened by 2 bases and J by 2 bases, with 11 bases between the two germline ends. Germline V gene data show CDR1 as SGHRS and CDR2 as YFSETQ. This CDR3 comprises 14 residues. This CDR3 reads CASSFRGAAYEQYF. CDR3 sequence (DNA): TGCGCCAGCAGCTTCCGGGGGGCGGCCTACGAGCAGTACTTC.

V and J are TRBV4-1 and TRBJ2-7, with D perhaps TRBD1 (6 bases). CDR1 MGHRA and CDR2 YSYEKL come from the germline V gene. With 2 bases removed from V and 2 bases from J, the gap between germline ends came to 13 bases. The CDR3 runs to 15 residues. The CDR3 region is CASSQQPDRTYEQYF. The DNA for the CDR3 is TGCGCCAGCAGCCAACAGCCGGACAGAACCTACGAGCAGTACTTC.

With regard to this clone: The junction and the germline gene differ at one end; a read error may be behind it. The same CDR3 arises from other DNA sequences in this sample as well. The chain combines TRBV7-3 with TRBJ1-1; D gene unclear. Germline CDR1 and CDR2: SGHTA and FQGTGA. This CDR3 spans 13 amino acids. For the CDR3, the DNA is TGCGCCAGCAGCTACGACATGAACACTGAAGCTTTCTTT. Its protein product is CASSYDMNTEAFF.

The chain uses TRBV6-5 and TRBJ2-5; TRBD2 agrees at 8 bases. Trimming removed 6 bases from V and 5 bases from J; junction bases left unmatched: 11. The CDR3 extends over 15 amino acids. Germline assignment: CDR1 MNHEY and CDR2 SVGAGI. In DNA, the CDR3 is TGTGCCAGCAGACGACCCGGGGGGGAGGTGGAGACCCAGTACTTC. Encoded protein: CASRRPGGEVETQYF.

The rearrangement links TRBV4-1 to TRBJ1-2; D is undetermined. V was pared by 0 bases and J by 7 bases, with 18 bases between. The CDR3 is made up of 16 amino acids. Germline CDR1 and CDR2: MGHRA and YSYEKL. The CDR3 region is CASSQDGAITVRGYTF. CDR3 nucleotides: TGCGCCAGCAGCCAAGATGGAGCCATTACGGTGCGTGGCTACACCTTC.

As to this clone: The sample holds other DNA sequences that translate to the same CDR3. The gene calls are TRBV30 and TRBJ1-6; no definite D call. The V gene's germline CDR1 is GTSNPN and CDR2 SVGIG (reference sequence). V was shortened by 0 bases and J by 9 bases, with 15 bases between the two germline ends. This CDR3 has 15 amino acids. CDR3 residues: CAWSVPNGRVSPLHF. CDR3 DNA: TGTGCCTGGAGTGTACCTAATGGGAGGGTTTCACCCCTCCACTTT. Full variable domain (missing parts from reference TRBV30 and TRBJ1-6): SQTIHQWPATLVQPVGSPLSLECTVEGTSNPNLYWYRQAAGRGLQLLFYSVGIGQISSEVPQNLSASRPQDRQFILSSKKLLLSDSGFYLCAWSVPNGRVSPLHFGNGTRLTVT.

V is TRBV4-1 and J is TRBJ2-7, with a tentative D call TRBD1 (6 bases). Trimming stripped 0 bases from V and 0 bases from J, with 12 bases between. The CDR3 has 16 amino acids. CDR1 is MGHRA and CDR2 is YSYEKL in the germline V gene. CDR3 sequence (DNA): TGCGCCAGCAGCCAAGATTACGACAGGAGCTCCTACGAGCAGTACTTC. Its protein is CASSQDYDRSSYEQYF.

In nucleotides, the CDR3 is TGCGCCAGCAGCTTGGCGCTAGCGGTCTACAATGAGCAGTTCTTC. Translated, it gives CASSLALAVYNEQFF. V is TRBV5-1 and J is TRBJ2-1, with TRBD2 matching 7 bases. This CDR3 comprises 15 residues. Germline CDR1 is SGHRS and CDR2 is YFSETQ. The V segment lost 0 bases and the J segment 3 bases; nucleotides outside the gene matches: 3.

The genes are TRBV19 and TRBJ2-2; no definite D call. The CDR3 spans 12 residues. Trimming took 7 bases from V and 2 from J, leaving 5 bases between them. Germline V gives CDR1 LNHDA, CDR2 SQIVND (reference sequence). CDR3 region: CASTVNTGELFF. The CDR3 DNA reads TGTGCCAGTACGGTAAACACCGGGGAGCTGTTTTTT.

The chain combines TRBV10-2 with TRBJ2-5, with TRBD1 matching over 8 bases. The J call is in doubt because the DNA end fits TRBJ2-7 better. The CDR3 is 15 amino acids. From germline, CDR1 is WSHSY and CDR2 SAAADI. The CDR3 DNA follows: TGCGCCAGCAGTGATTCCCCAGGGGGCAGAAACGAGCAGTACTTC. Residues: CASSDSPGGRNEQYF.

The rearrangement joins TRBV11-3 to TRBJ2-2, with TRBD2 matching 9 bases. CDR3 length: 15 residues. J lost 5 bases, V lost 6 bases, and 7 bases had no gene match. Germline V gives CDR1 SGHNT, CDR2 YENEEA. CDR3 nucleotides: TGTGCCAGCAGACGGGGACTAGCAATAACCGGGGAGCTGTTTTTT. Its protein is CASRRGLAITGELFF. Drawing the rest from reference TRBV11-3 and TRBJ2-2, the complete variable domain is EAGVVQSPRYKIIEKKQPVAFWCNPISGHNTLYWYLQNLGQGPELLIRYENEEAVDDSQLPKDRFSAERLKGVDSTLKIQPAELGDSAVYLCASRRGLAITGELFFGEGSRLTVL.

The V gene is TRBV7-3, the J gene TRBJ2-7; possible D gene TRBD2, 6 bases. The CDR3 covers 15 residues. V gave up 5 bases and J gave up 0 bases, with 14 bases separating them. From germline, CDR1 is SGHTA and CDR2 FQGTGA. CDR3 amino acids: CASSPTGGSSYEQYF. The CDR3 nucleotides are TGTGCCAGCAGCCCCACCGGAGGGTCCTCCTACGAGCAGTACTTC.

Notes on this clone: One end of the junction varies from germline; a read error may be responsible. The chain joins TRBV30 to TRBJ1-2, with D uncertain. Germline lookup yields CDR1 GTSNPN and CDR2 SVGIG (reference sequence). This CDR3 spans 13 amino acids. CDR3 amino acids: CAWSGFGNCGYTF. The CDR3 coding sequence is TGTGCCTGGAGTGGATTCGGGAACTGTGGCTACACCTTC.

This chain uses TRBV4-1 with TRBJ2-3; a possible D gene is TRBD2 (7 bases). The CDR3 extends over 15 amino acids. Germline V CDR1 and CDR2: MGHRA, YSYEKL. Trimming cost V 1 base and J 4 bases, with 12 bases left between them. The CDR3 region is CASSQGGGAPDTQYF. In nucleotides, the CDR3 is TGCGCCAGCAGCCAAGGTGGGGGGGCCCCAGATACGCAGTATTTT.

The chain's CDR3 is CASSMIHYRDVYGYTF. The CDR3 nucleotides are TGTGCCAGCAGCATGATCCATTACAGGGATGTGTATGGCTACACCTTC. V usage is TRBV5-6 and J usage is TRBJ1-2, with a possible D match to TRBD1 (6 bases). Germline CDR1 is SGHDT and CDR2 is YYEEEE. The V end was cut by 4 bases, the J end by 5 bases, with 21 bases between. The CDR3 totals 16 residues.

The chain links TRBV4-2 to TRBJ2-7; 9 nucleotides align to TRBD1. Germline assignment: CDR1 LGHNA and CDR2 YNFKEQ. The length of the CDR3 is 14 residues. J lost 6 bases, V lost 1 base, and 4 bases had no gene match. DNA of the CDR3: TGTGCCAGCAGCCAAGGGCCGACAGGGGGCGAGCAGTACTTC. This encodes CASSQGPTGGEQYF.